The 27 T cell receptor beta chains presented below share a single source sample, sequenced in a study of T cell changes during pregnancy in multiple sclerosis. Sequencing used immunoSEQ multiplex PCR; TCRdb keeps in-frame clones, though not all of them. The sample lists over 60,000 clones; roughly nine tenths were seen once. The sample in question was peripheral blood, obtained in the first trimester of pregnancy. All receptors come from a female donor with multiple sclerosis, enrolled in a pregnancy study.

The chain couples TRBV5-1 to TRBJ2-1, with 7 bases fitting TRBD2. V gave up 2 bases and J gave up 0 bases; unmatched junction bases: 2. CDR1 is SGHRS, CDR2 YFSETQ, per germline. The CDR3 loop spans 15 amino acids. This CDR3 is CASSFGGGSYNEQFF. CDR3 nucleotides: TGCGCCAGCAGCTTTGGCGGGGGCTCCTACAATGAGCAGTTCTTC.

The V call is TRBV4-3, the J call TRBJ1-4, with TRBD1 matching over 10 bases. Germline loops: CDR1 LGHNA, CDR2 YSLEER. V lost 0 bases and J lost 8; bases outside the gene matches: 6. The CDR3 totals 16 residues. CDR3 DNA: TGCGCCAGCAGCCAAGATCTCGGACAGGGGGAAGAAAAACTGTTTTTT. Amino acid sequence: CASSQDLGQGEEKLFF.

This clone has more than one count but fewer than ten. V is TRBV2 and J is TRBJ1-1; D uncertain. The CDR3 sequence is 15 residues long. V was cut by 0 bases and J by 1 base, with 9 bases left in between. Germline V lookup: CDR1 SNHLY, CDR2 FYNNEI. CDR3 nucleotides: TGTGCCAGCAGTGAAGCGCAGGCCAGGAACACTGAAGCTTTCTTT. Translated: CASSEAQARNTEAFF.

The chain combines TRBV6-5 with TRBJ1-2; tentative D call: TRBD1 (6 bases). This CDR3 region has 13 residues. Trimming removed 6 bases at V and 2 bases at J, with 10 bases between. Germline V gene lookup returns CDR1 MNHEY and CDR2 SVGAGI. CDR3 in DNA: TGTGCCAGCAGCTCGGACAGCAACTATGGCTACACCTTC. It specifies CASSSDSNYGYTF.

The chain combines TRBV10-3 with TRBJ1-1, with D possibly matching TRBD1 (6 bases). The CDR3 has 13 amino acids. Deletions cut 6 bases from V and 1 base from J, with 9 bases between. Germline values: CDR1 ENHRY, CDR2 SYGVKD. CDR3 sequence (DNA): TGTGCCATCAGGGAACAGGGGAACACTGAAGCTTTCTTT. This codes for CAIREQGNTEAFF.

This rearrangement joins TRBV7-6 to TRBJ1-2, with a tentative D call TRBD1 (5 bases). Germline V gene data show CDR1 as SGHVS and CDR2 as FNYEAQ. Trimming removed 8 bases from V and 3 bases from J, with 10 bases in between. The CDR3 contains 12 residues. The CDR3 here is CASGAHHYGYTF. The CDR3 DNA reads TGTGCCAGCGGGGCTCACCACTATGGCTACACCTTC.

This clone was seen just once. V is TRBV4-2 and J is TRBJ1-4; D call uncertain. Trimming removed 3 bases at V and 8 bases at J, with 10 bases between. Germline CDR1 is LGHNA and CDR2 is YNFKEQ. The CDR3 runs 13 residues. In nucleotides, the CDR3 is TGTGCCAGCAGCCAGCAGTTGCAGGAAAAACTGTTTTTT. This gives the protein CASSQQLQEKLFF.

V usage is TRBV5-4 and J usage is TRBJ2-7; 10 nucleotides agree with TRBD2. The germline V gene encodes CDR1 SGHNT and CDR2 YYREEE (reference sequence). The CDR3 is 15 residues long. V gave up 3 bases and J gave up 7 bases; unmatched junction bases: 10. The CDR3 loop is CASSSTLAGAKEQYF. CDR3 coding DNA: TGTGCCAGCAGCTCGACGCTAGCGGGGGCAAAGGAGCAGTACTTC.

V usage is TRBV9 and J usage is TRBJ1-6; a weak D match, TRBD1 (6 bases). Germline-derived CDR1 and CDR2 are SGDLS and YYNGEE. This CDR3 has 17 residues. V lost 3 bases, J lost 10 bases, and 23 bases lay in between. This chain's CDR3 is CASSGGGGHVRGSPLHF. The CDR3 DNA reads TGTGCCAGCAGCGGAGGGGGAGGGCACGTTCGGGGGTCACCCCTCCACTTT. The full variable domain, with the rest looked up from reference TRBV9 and TRBJ1-6, is DSGVTQTPKHLITATGQRVTLRCSPRSGDLSVYWYQQSLDQGLQFLIQYYNGEERAKGNILERFSAQQFPDLHSELNLSSLELGDSALYFCASSGGGGHVRGSPLHFGNGTRLTVT.

Only one count was recorded for this clone. The chain couples TRBV7-2 to TRBJ2-5, with TRBD2 matching over 10 bases. Germline V lookup: CDR1 SGHTA, CDR2 FQGNSA. J gave up 5 bases and V 3 bases, and 6 bases lay outside the gene matches. This CDR3 has 15 amino acids. The CDR3 DNA sequence: TGTGCCAGCAGCTTTCCTACTAGCGGGATGGAGACCCAGTACTTC. Protein: CASSFPTSGMETQYF. The variable domain in full, completed from reference TRBV7-2 and TRBJ2-5, reads GAGVSQSPSNKVTEKGKDVELRCDPISGHTALYWYRQSLGQGLEFLIYFQGNSAPDKSGLPSDRFSAERTGGSVSTLTIQRTQQEDSAVYLCASSFPTSGMETQYFGPGTRLLVL.

This chain connects TRBV19 to TRBJ2-7; D remains ambiguous. The CDR3 extends over 13 amino acids. Between the trimmed V and J ends, which lost 6 bases and 0 bases, there was a span of 9 bases. Germline lookup yields CDR1 LNHDA and CDR2 SQIVND (reference sequence). The CDR3 DNA is TGTGCCAGTAGCCATCCGAGCTCCTACGAGCAGTACTTC. This encodes CASSHPSSYEQYF.

The V gene is TRBV18, the J gene TRBJ2-5; 10 bases are shared with TRBD1. Germline CDR1 reads KGHSH; CDR2 reads LQKENI. CDR3 length: 15 amino acids. V shed 6 bases and J 5 bases; nucleotides not matched to a gene: 9. CDR3 nucleotide sequence: TGTGCCAGCTCTACGGGACAGGGGCAAGGGGAGACCCAGTACTTC. Protein: CASSTGQGQGETQYF.

The chain links TRBV5-4 to TRBJ2-1, with D maybe TRBD2 (6 bases). CDR1 is SGHNT, CDR2 YYREEE, per germline (reference sequence). Trimming pared 5 bases from V and 4 bases from J, leaving 28 bases between. There are 19 residues in the CDR3. In nucleotides, the CDR3 is TGTGCCAGCAGGCGCGGGGCGATCAAGGGCGAAGGTTTGTACAATGAGCAGTTCTTC. It yields the protein CASRRGAIKGEGLYNEQFF.

The V and J genes are TRBV5-4 and TRBJ2-1; TRBD2 matches at 9 bases. Per the germline V gene, CDR1 is SGHNT and CDR2 is YYREEE (reference sequence). Losses at the gene ends were 6 bases for V and 4 bases for J; bases not matched to a gene: 8. This CDR3 comprises 15 residues. CDR3 coding DNA: TGTGCCAGCAAGCTTGGGACTAGCAGATACAATGAGCAGTTCTTC. Translation: CASKLGTSRYNEQFF.

This chain links TRBV7-2 with TRBJ1-2, with TRBD1 matching 9 bases. The J segment lost 2 bases and the V segment lost 5 bases, leaving 6 bases of the junction unmatched. The germline V gene has CDR1 SGHTA and CDR2 FQGNSA. This CDR3 is 15 amino acids long. CDR3 amino acids: CASSPPGQGNYGYTF. The CDR3 bases are TGTGCCAGCAGCCCGCCGGGACAGGGAAACTATGGCTACACCTTC.

This clone was recorded once. The chain recombines TRBV19 with TRBJ2-3, with TRBD2 matching over 9 bases. CDR1 and CDR2 from the germline V gene are LNHDA and SQIVND (reference sequence). This CDR3 comprises 15 residues. With 4 bases clipped from V and 2 bases from J, the junction kept 4 bases outside the gene matches. The CDR3 nucleotides read TGTGCCAGTAGTACCCTAGCGGGGAACACAGATACGCAGTATTTT. Protein: CASSTLAGNTDTQYF.

The chain combines TRBV5-1 with TRBJ1-2, with D possibly being TRBD1 (5 bases). This CDR3 has 12 residues. V dropped 4 bases and J dropped 4 bases, with 8 bases sitting between them. The germline gives CDR1 SGHRS, CDR2 YFSETQ. The CDR3 sequence: CASSQDTYGYTF. The CDR3 DNA reads TGCGCCAGCAGCCAGGACACCTATGGCTACACCTTC. Together with reference TRBV5-1 and TRBJ1-2, the CDR3 gives the full variable domain: KAGVTQTPRYLIKTRGQQVTLSCSPISGHRSVSWYQQTPGQGLQFLFEYFSETQRNKGNFPGRFSGRQFSNSRSEMNVSTLELGDSALYLCASSQDTYGYTFGSGTRLTVV.

The chain joins TRBV9 to TRBJ2-3; TRBD2 matches 8 bases. The V gene's germline CDR1 is SGDLS and CDR2 YYNGEE. The CDR3 spans 15 residues. V lost 6 bases to trimming and J lost 2 bases; unmatched junction nucleotides: 8. DNA of the CDR3: TGTGCCAGCACTCCGACTAGCGCCGACACAGATACGCAGTATTTT. Its translation is CASTPTSADTDTQYF.

The rearrangement uses TRBV6-1 and TRBJ2-7, with TRBD2 as a possible D gene (6 bases). The germline V gene encodes CDR1 MNHNS and CDR2 SASEGT. The CDR3 has 13 residues. Trimming pared 6 bases from V and 1 base from J, leaving 10 bases between. The CDR3 sequence: CASRAGRSYEQYF. The CDR3 DNA is TGTGCCAGCAGGGCAGGGAGGTCCTACGAGCAGTACTTC.

This clone showed up just once. The chain uses TRBV9 and TRBJ2-1; 7 nucleotides agree with TRBD1. Trimming cost V 4 bases and J 7 bases; bases outside gene matches: 5. The CDR3 covers 13 residues. Germline values: CDR1 SGDLS, CDR2 YYNGEE. The CDR3 DNA sequence: TGTGCCAGCAGCCCCGGGACAGTAAATGAGCAGTTCTTC. Translating gives CASSPGTVNEQFF.

This chain uses TRBV28 with TRBJ2-4; a weak D match, TRBD1 (6 bases). The V and J ends lost 5 bases and 0 bases respectively, with 14 bases between them. The CDR3 sequence is 16 residues long. The germline gives CDR1 MDHEN, CDR2 SYDVKM. The DNA of the CDR3 is TGTGCCAGCAGTCCAGGACAGACACTAGCCAAAAACATTCAGTACTTC. As protein: CASSPGQTLAKNIQYF.

The V call is TRBV29-1, the J call TRBJ2-1; a weak D match, TRBD1 (7 bases). The CDR3 consists of 18 residues. Trimming pared 1 base from V and 4 bases from J, leaving 23 bases between. CDR1 is SQVTM and CDR2 is ANQGSEA in the germline V gene. The CDR3 nucleotides are TGCAGCGTTGAAGCTCCAAGGGGGGACAGTCAAACGTACAATGAGCAGTTCTTC. It specifies CSVEAPRGDSQTYNEQFF.

The chain recombines TRBV6-5 with TRBJ1-1; possible D gene TRBD1, 5 bases. Trimming stripped 7 bases from V and 3 bases from J, with 12 bases between. Germline V CDR1 and CDR2: MNHEY, SVGAGI. The CDR3 is 13 residues long. Here the CDR3 DNA reads TGTGCCAGCACCCAAACCAGGGACACTGAAGCTTTCTTT. Protein sequence: CASTQTRDTEAFF.

The chain carries TRBV5-1 and TRBJ1-6; the D gene is possibly TRBD1 (6 bases). Per the germline V gene, CDR1 is SGHRS and CDR2 is YFSETQ. Between the trimmed V and J ends, which lost 0 bases and 6 bases, there was a span of 10 bases. The CDR3 totals 15 residues. This CDR3 is CASSLGQAANSPLHF. In nucleotides, the CDR3 is TGCGCCAGCAGCTTGGGACAGGCGGCTAATTCACCCCTCCACTTT.

This chain uses TRBV29-1 with TRBJ2-7; 7 bases map to TRBD1. J lost 1 base, V lost 2 bases, and 5 bases had no gene match. CDR1 is SQVTM and CDR2 is ANQGSEA in the germline V gene. The CDR3 length is 14 residues. CDR3 DNA: TGCAGCGTTGAAAGCCGGGACAGATCCTACGAGCAGTACTTC. Its protein product is CSVESRDRSYEQYF.

The chain joins TRBV25-1 to TRBJ2-1; 14 bases align to TRBD2. With 1 base clipped from V and 5 bases from J, the junction kept 4 bases outside the gene matches. The CDR3 runs to 17 residues. Germline CDR1 and CDR2: MGHDK and SYGVNS. This CDR3 is CASSESGLAGANNEQFF. DNA for the CDR3: TGTGCCAGCAGTGAATCGGGACTAGCGGGGGCAAACAATGAGCAGTTCTTC.

The CDR3 sequence is CASSPLDRDTEAFF. The DNA for the CDR3 is TGCGCCAGCAGCCCCCTGGACAGGGACACTGAAGCTTTCTTT. V and J are TRBV5-1 and TRBJ1-1; 8 bases agree with TRBD1. With 4 bases clipped from V and 3 bases from J, the junction kept 5 bases outside the gene matches. The CDR3 runs to 14 residues. Germline V CDR1 and CDR2: SGHRS, YFSETQ. The whole variable domain, remainder taken from reference TRBV5-1 and TRBJ1-1, is KAGVTQTPRYLIKTRGQQVTLSCSPISGHRSVSWYQQTPGQGLQFLFEYFSETQRNKGNFPGRFSGRQFSNSRSEMNVSTLELGDSALYLCASSPLDRDTEAFFGQGTRLTVV.